The clone carrying this T cell receptor beta chain was counted many times. Its target is not known. The time point was: newly diagnosed GD, antithyroid drugs for less than 3 months. Extracted PBMC RNA gave rise to the TCR library. Graves' disease diagnoses used American Thyroid Association guidelines. Relying on iRepertoire HTBI primers and Arm-PCR of CDR3 regions, the team built TCR beta libraries. One entry per CDR3 protein, called by TCRdb with MiXCR from the multiplex PCR reads. The sample includes around 420,000 distinct CDR3 sequences, less than 20% seen only once; the top ten take 22%. This sample is drawn from a study of regulatory T cells in long-lasting Graves disease. About the research overall: New Graves' disease cases had less than 3 months of antithyroid drugs. General study results and limits: Possibly, too few samples lowered accuracy. Researchers reported studying only peripheral blood, not thyroid tissue.

Trimming removed 8 bases from V and 8 bases from J, with 12 bases in between. The germline gives CDR1 MDHEN, CDR2 SYDVKM. CDR3 length equals 12 residues. Material: peripheral blood mononuclear cells (PBMCs), obtained at new diagnosis, from a patient treated with antithyroid drugs. V usage is TRBV28 and J usage is TRBJ1-4; the D gene is possibly TRBD1 (5 bases). The origin of this receptor is a female donor with Graves disease. Here the CDR3 reads CASQLGAEKLFF. The CDR3, as DNA: TGTGCCAGCCAATTAGGGGCCGAAAAACTGTTTTTT.